These T cell receptor beta chains were read from a single sample in a study of a mutant IDH1 vaccine in newly diagnosed glioma. Assay: immunoSEQ multiplex PCR; the TCRdb copy retains only in-frame clones and omits some. The data show approximately 82,000 clones, around 85% seen once. These receptors lack a known antigen. Sequenced here: PBMCs, sampled from a glioma patient whose treatment included an IDH1 peptide vaccine. These receptors all stem from a woman aged 45-59 years with glioma. Both conserved end residues are part of each CDR3. The D gene is left open where the match is weak. Only some rows state a clone size, as once, few, many or a class for expanded clones.

length,J,D,size,V,CDR3,DNA
13,TRBJ1-1,.,few,TRBV19,CACTEGPNTEAFF,TGTGCCTGTACCGAGGGACCCAACACTGAAGCTTTCTTT
18,TRBJ2-1,.,.,TRBV7-9,CASSLSVRRYLAYNEQFF,TGTGCCAGCAGCTTAAGCGTTCGGCGTTATCTCGCCTACAATGAGCAGTTCTTC
14,TRBJ1-1,.,.,TRBV6-6,CASSYFGRGTEAFF,TGTGCCAGCAGTTATTTTGGCAGGGGCACTGAAGCTTTCTTT
18,TRBJ2-6,.,.,TRBV30,CAWSVPRSPYSGANVLTF,TGTGCCTGGAGTGTACCTCGCAGCCCTTACTCTGGGGCCAACGTCCTGACTTTC
17,TRBJ2-3,.,.,TRBV5-1,CASSLGFTPPSTDTQYF,TGCGCCAGCAGCTTGGGGTTTACCCCTCCTAGCACAGATACGCAGTATTTT
15,TRBJ2-2,.,.,TRBV5-4,CASSPTEPGTGELFF,TGTGCCAGCAGCCCAACCGAACCGGGCACCGGGGAGCTGTTTTTT
16,TRBJ2-3,TRBD2,.,TRBV5-4,CASSLEVGGWTDTQYF,TGTGCCAGCAGCTTGGAAGTGGGAGGGTGGACAGATACGCAGTATTTT
14,TRBJ2-1,.,once,TRBV19,CASTVGTVYNEQFF,TGTGCCAGTACCGTGGGTACAGTCTACAATGAGCAGTTCTTC
14,TRBJ2-1,.,.,TRBV29-1,CSVDGQSSYNEQFF,TGCAGCGTTGACGGTCAGAGCTCCTACAATGAGCAGTTCTTC
15,TRBJ2-2,TRBD2,.,TRBV4-1,CASSQGGRAPGELFF,TGCGCCAGCAGCCAAGGCGGGAGGGCCCCCGGGGAGCTGTTTTTT
15,TRBJ2-3,TRBD2,.,TRBV6-1,CASSDGLAGVDTQYF,TGTGCCAGCAGCGACGGACTAGCGGGAGTGGATACGCAGTATTTT
15,TRBJ1-5,TRBD1,once,TRBV5-1,CASSSGTEGRQPQHF,TGCGCCAGCAGCTCGGGGACAGAGGGACGGCAGCCCCAGCATTTT
14,TRBJ2-1,.,.,TRBV6-5,CASTGYRETDEQFF,TGTGCCAGCACCGGATACAGGGAAACTGATGAGCAGTTCTTC
14,TRBJ1-5,.,.,TRBV5-4,CASSLSGVNQPQHF,TGTGCCAGCAGCTTGTCAGGAGTCAATCAGCCCCAGCATTTT
15,TRBJ1-2,TRBD1,few,TRBV11-2,CASRAIRQGARGYTF,TGTGCCAGCAGAGCAATCCGACAGGGGGCGCGGGGCTACACCTTC
15,TRBJ2-1,TRBD2,.,TRBV19,CASSISREPARVQFF,TGTGCCAGTAGTATCTCGCGGGAGCCGGCGAGGGTGCAGTTCTTC
17,TRBJ2-1,TRBD2,.,TRBV27,CASSLRTSGTTYNEQFF,TGTGCCAGCAGTTTAAGGACTAGCGGGACTACTTACAATGAGCAGTTCTTC
14,TRBJ2-7,.,once,TRBV29-1,CSVELSDRRHEQYF,TGCAGCGTTGAATTGTCTGACAGACGGCACGAGCAGTACTTC
11,TRBJ2-1,.,.,TRBV20-1,CSASVGREQFF,TGCAGTGCTAGTGTTGGGCGGGAGCAGTTCTTC
16,TRBJ1-5,.,.,TRBV5-6,CASSLAGTYSNQPQHF,TGTGCCAGCAGCTTGGCCGGGACCTATAGCAATCAGCCCCAGCATTTT
19,TRBJ2-3,TRBD2,.,TRBV9,CASSASGRAGGSSTDTQYF,TGTGCCAGCAGCGCTAGCGGGAGGGCGGGTGGATCTAGCACAGATACGCAGTATTTT
15,TRBJ2-5,.,.,TRBV27,CASSLSKGAGETQYF,TGTGCCAGCAGTTTATCGAAAGGGGCTGGGGAGACCCAGTACTTC
15,TRBJ1-1,.,.,TRBV19,CASSITPGVNTEAFF,TGTGCCAGTAGTATCACTCCAGGGGTGAACACTGAAGCTTTCTTT
15,TRBJ2-4,TRBD2,few,TRBV7-9,CASSLTGGAKNIQYF,TGTGCCAGCAGCTTAACGGGAGGGGCCAAAAACATTCAGTACTTC
16,TRBJ2-3,TRBD2,.,TRBV5-1,CASSPGTSGYTDTQYF,TGCGCCAGCAGCCCCGGGACTAGCGGTTACACAGATACGCAGTATTTT
13,TRBJ1-2,.,.,TRBV30,CAWSPGTHYGYTF,TGTGCCTGGAGCCCAGGGACTCACTATGGCTACACCTTC